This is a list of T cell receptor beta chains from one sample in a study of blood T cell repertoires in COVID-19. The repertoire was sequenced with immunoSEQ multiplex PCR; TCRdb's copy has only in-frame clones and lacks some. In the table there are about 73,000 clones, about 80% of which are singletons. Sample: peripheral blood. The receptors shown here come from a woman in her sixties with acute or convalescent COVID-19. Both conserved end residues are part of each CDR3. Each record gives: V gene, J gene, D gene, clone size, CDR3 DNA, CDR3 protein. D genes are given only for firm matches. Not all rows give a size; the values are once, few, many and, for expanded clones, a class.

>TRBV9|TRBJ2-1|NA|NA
TGTGCCAGCAGCCTGTGGACGGAGGGGAATGAGCAGTTCTTC
CASSLWTEGNEQFF
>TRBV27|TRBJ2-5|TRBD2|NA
TGTGCCAGCAGTTTCGGGGGGGCGCGGGAGACCCAGTACTTC
CASSFGGARETQYF
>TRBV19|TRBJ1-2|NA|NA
TGTGCCAGTAGTCCTCCCGGACAGAACTATGGCTACACCTTC
CASSPPGQNYGYTF
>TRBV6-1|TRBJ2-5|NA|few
TGTGCCAGCAGTGAAATTGGGCAGGGATGGGAGACCCAGTACTTC
CASSEIGQGWETQYF
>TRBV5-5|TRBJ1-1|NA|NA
TGTGCCAGCAGCTTGCTGAGTAGCACTGAAGCTTTCTTT
CASSLLSSTEAFF
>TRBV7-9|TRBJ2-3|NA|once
TGTGCCAGCAGCTTCGACGCAGGGGTTCAGGATACGCAGTATTTT
CASSFDAGVQDTQYF
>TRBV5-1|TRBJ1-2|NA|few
TGCGCCAGCAGCTTTGGCCGGGACAAGGCCTCCCTGGGGGGCTACACCTTC
CASSFGRDKASLGGYTF
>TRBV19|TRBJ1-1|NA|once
TGTGCCAGTAGTATCTCAGGGAACACTGAAGCTTTCTTT
CASSISGNTEAFF
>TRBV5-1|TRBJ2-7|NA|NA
TGCGCCAGCAGCTCCGGGAGCTCCTACGAGCAGTACTTC
CASSSGSSYEQYF
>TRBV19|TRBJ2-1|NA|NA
TGTGCCAGTAGTGGGGACACCGGGCGGAATGAGCAGTTCTTC
CASSGDTGRNEQFF
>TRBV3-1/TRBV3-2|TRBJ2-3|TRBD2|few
TGTGCCAGCACGGGGGGGGGCCACCGCACAGATACGCAGTATTTT
CASTGGGHRTDTQYF
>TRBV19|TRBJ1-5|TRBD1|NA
TGTGCCAGCGCGGGACAGAATAGCAATCAGCCCCAGCATTTT
CASAGQNSNQPQHF
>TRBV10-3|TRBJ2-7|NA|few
TGTGCCATCAGGGATATAAAGGAGTCCTACGAGCAGTACTTC
CAIRDIKESYEQYF
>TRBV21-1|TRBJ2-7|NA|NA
TGTGCCAGCAGGAGGGAGGGCCACGAGCAGTACTTC
CASRREGHEQYF
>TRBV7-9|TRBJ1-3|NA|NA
TGTGCCAGCAGACCTACGGGAACAGGGATCTTCGGTGGAAACACCATATATTTT
CASRPTGTGIFGGNTIYF
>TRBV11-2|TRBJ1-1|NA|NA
TGTGCCAGCAGGATACTACAGGGATCAAGCGCTGAAGCTTTCTTT
CASRILQGSSAEAFF
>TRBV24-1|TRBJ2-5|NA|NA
TGTGCCACCAGTGATTCCGGACTGGGAGAGACCCAGTACTTC
CATSDSGLGETQYF
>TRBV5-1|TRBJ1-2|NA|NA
TGCGCCAGCAGCTTAGAGACAGGAACTCATGGCTACACCTTC
CASSLETGTHGYTF
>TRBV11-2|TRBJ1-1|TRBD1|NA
TGTGCCAGCAGCCCCAGGGGGTACTACACTGAAGCTTTCTTT
CASSPRGYYTEAFF
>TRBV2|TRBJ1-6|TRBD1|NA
TGTGCCAGCAGGGGACAGGGTTATAATTCACCCCTCCACTTT
CASRGQGYNSPLHF
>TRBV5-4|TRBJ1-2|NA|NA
TGTGCCAGCAGCTATGGATACAGGCAGGGCTATGGCTACACCTTC
CASSYGYRQGYGYTF
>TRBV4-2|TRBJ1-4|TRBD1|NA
TGTGCCAGCAGCCAAGCCGGGACAGCAACTAATGAAAAACTGTTTTTT
CASSQAGTATNEKLFF
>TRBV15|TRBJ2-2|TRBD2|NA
TGTGCCACCGGAGCGGGACTAGCGAACACCGGGGAGCTGTTTTTT
CATGAGLANTGELFF
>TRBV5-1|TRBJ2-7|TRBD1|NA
TGCGCCAGCACCCAGGGGGGGACAGGGGTCTACGAGCAGTACTTC
CASTQGGTGVYEQYF
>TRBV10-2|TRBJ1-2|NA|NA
TGCGCCAGCAGTGACTCCTTCAACTATGGCTACACCTTC
CASSDSFNYGYTF
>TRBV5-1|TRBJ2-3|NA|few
TGCGCCAGCAGGGAGGGGGGGCCGGGCACAGATACGCAGTATTTT
CASREGGPGTDTQYF
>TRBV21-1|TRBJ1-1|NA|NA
TGTGCCAGCAGCAAAGGGACCTTGGGGGGGCGAGTTTGGAACACTGAAGCTTTCTTT
CASSKGTLGGRVWNTEAFF
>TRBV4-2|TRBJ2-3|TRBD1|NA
TGTGCCAGCAGCCAGGATCGACAGGGGGCTGATACGCAGTATTTT
CASSQDRQGADTQYF
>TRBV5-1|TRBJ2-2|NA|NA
TGCGCCAGCAGCTTGGAGCCGAACACCGGGGAGCTGTTTTTT
CASSLEPNTGELFF
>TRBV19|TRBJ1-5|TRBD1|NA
TGTGCCAGTAGTACCGACAGGGAGAATCAGCCCCAGCATTTT
CASSTDRENQPQHF
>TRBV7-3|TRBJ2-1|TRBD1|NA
TGTGCCAGCAGCCAAACAGGGGTTAACGTGGATGAGCAGTTCTTC
CASSQTGVNVDEQFF
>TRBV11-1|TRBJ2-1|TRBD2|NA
TGTGCCAGCAGCAGATCTCTAGCGGGGGGCTTTAATGAGCAGTTCTTC
CASSRSLAGGFNEQFF
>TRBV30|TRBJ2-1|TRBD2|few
TGTGCCTGGAGTGTAACGGGGGGGCTCAACAATGAGCAGTTCTTC
CAWSVTGGLNNEQFF